The 7 T cell receptor beta chains given below trace back to one sample, sequenced in a study of cytomegalovirus exposure and HLA in healthy donors. Vbeta (60) and Jbeta (13) primers were used in the PCR. The assay was immunoSEQ multiplex PCR, and TCRdb's table has in-frame clones only and misses some. The table lists 120,000 or so clones, over 80% of them singletons. The sequenced material came from PBMCs. The receptors were gathered from a man between 18 and 35 years old in good health and CMV-seropositive.

The chain joins TRBV2 to TRBJ1-1; D gene unclear. CDR1 is SNHLY, CDR2 FYNNEI, per germline. The CDR3 contains 14 residues. V gave up 7 bases and J gave up 1 base, with 13 bases separating them. The CDR3 is CASTPGAGNTEAFF. In DNA, the CDR3 is TGTGCCAGCACGCCCGGCGCAGGGAACACTGAAGCTTTCTTT.

The J gene is TRBJ1-1, the V gene TRBV30; 8 bases fit TRBD1. The length of the CDR3 is 14 residues. Trimming removed 8 bases from V and 0 bases from J; junction bases left unmatched: 8. Germline V lookup: CDR1 GTSNPN, CDR2 SVGIG (reference sequence). CDR3 in DNA: TGTGCCCGCACCCGACAGGGGATGAACACTGAAGCTTTCTTT. Amino acids: CARTRQGMNTEAFF.

This clone has only a few counts. Other DNA sequences from this sample encode an identical CDR3 as well. The chain recombines TRBV6-5 with TRBJ1-2; 7 bases are shared with TRBD1. V dropped 2 bases and J dropped 4; count of bases not matched to a gene: 4. CDR3 length: 14 amino acids. Germline loops: CDR1 MNHEY, CDR2 SVGAGI. CDR3 sequence (DNA): TGTGCCAGCAGTTACAGGGGACAGAGCTATGGCTACACCTTC. Translated, it gives CASSYRGQSYGYTF.

The chain couples TRBV6-1 to TRBJ1-1; unclear D gene. V lost 6 bases, J lost 1 base, and 9 bases lay in between. The germline V gene encodes CDR1 MNHNS and CDR2 SASEGT. The CDR3 spans 13 residues. The CDR3 DNA follows: TGTGCCAGCAGGTGGGAGGCGAACACTGAAGCTTTCTTT. This encodes CASRWEANTEAFF.

The V call is TRBV7-6, the J call TRBJ2-5; D unclear. The CDR3 length is 13 residues. Germline V gene data show CDR1 as SGHVS and CDR2 as FNYEAQ. Trimming pared 1 base from V and 0 bases from J, leaving 3 bases between. CDR3 protein: CASSLGDQETQYF. CDR3 in DNA: TGTGCCAGCAGCTTAGGAGACCAAGAGACCCAGTACTTC.

The chain couples TRBV7-6 to TRBJ2-1, with 7 bases identical to TRBD1. The germline CDR1 and CDR2 sequences are SGHVS and FNYEAQ. The J segment lost 10 bases and the V segment lost 5 bases, leaving 5 bases of the junction unmatched. There are 12 residues in the CDR3. The CDR3 protein is CASSRTGVEQFF. CDR3 sequence (DNA): TGTGCCAGCAGCCGAACAGGGGTCGAGCAGTTCTTC.

This sequence joins TRBV5-8 and TRBJ2-3; 7 bases align to TRBD1. Germline CDR1 is SGHTS and CDR2 is YDEGEE. V lost 4 bases, J lost 2 bases, and 7 bases stayed unmatched. The CDR3 totals 15 residues. The CDR3 sequence: CASSPGTAHTDTQYF. The CDR3 nucleotides are TGTGCCAGCAGCCCGGGGACAGCACACACAGATACGCAGTATTTT.